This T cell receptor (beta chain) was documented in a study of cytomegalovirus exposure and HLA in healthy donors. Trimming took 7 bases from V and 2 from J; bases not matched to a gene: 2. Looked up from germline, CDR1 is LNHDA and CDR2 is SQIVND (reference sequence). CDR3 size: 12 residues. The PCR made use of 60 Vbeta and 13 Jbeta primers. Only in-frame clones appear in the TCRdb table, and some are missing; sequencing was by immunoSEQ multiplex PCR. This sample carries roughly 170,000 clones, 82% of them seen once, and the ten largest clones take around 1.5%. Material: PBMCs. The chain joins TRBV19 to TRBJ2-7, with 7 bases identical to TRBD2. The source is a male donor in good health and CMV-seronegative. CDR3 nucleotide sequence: TGTGCCAGTACGGGAGGAACCTACGAGCAGTACTTC. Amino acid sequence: CASTGGTYEQYF.